This is a list of T cell receptor beta chains from one sample in a study of blood T cell repertoires in COVID-19. Generated by immunoSEQ multiplex PCR, the TCRdb table keeps only in-frame clones and is missing some. The sample gives roughly 90,000 clones, about 85% of which show up once; around 39% is in the top ten. Sequenced sample: peripheral blood. These receptors all stem from a man aged 80 or over with acute or convalescent COVID-19. The CDR3 runs from the conserved cysteine through the conserved F or W. A D gene is named only where the DNA matches it firmly. Clone size is not always given. Where it is, it says once, few, many or a class for expanded clones.

CDR3nt	CDR3aa	d_gene	abundance	len	j_gene	v_gene
TGTGCCAGCAGCCCTAGCGGGAGAGGAACAGATACGCAGTATTTT	CASSPSGRGTDTQYF	TRBD2	NA	15	TRBJ2-3	TRBV7-3
TGTGCCACCAGTGAGCGTGGGGTGTGGGGGGTCGGTGAAGCTTTCTTT	CATSERGVWGVGEAFF	NA	NA	16	TRBJ1-1	TRBV24-1
TGTGCCAGCAGAGGGGGACAGGGGGGCGGTCAGCCCCAGCATTTT	CASRGGQGGGQPQHF	TRBD1	NA	15	TRBJ1-5	TRBV27
TGTGCCAGCAGCCCCTATCGAGCGGGAGCCTACGAGCAGTACTTC	CASSPYRAGAYEQYF	TRBD2	NA	15	TRBJ2-7	TRBV7-8
TGTGCCAGCAGAACTACAGGGGCCCCGGGTGAGCAGTTCTTC	CASRTTGAPGEQFF	TRBD1	once	14	TRBJ2-1	TRBV7-3
TGTGCCAGCAGCTGGCAGGGGTCCCCAAATTCACCCCTCCACTTT	CASSWQGSPNSPLHF	NA	NA	15	TRBJ1-6	TRBV3-1/TRBV3-2
TGTGCCAGCAGCTACGGGACAGTAAATAATTCACCCCTCCACTTT	CASSYGTVNNSPLHF	TRBD1	NA	15	TRBJ1-6	TRBV5-4
TGTGCCAGCAGTTCTATCTTGAACGAGCAGTACTTC	CASSSILNEQYF	NA	NA	12	TRBJ2-7	TRBV28
TGTGCCAGCAAAGATACCGGGACAGGTGCCTACGAGCAGTACTTC	CASKDTGTGAYEQYF	TRBD1	NA	15	TRBJ2-7	TRBV28
TGTGCCAGCAGGACAGGGATGAGCACTGAAGCTTTCTTT	CASRTGMSTEAFF	TRBD1	NA	13	TRBJ1-1	TRBV2
TGTGCCAGCACCCTACGGGGAGGCTATGGCTACACCTTC	CASTLRGGYGYTF	NA	NA	13	TRBJ1-2	TRBV28
TGTGCTAGTGGTTTGGTACCAGGAGGGATAGATGGCTACACCTTC	CASGLVPGGIDGYTF	NA	NA	15	TRBJ1-2	TRBV12-5
TGTGCCAGCAGCGCCCCAGGGGGAGCTTTCTTT	CASSAPGGAFF	TRBD1	NA	11	TRBJ1-1	TRBV7-3
TGTGCCACCAGCTTAGGGGACTATTCAGGGTCGTACTTC	CATSLGDYSGSYF	TRBD2	NA	13	TRBJ2-7	TRBV15
TGCGCCAGCAGCCAGGCTACAGGGGTGCGGGGCTACACCTTC	CASSQATGVRGYTF	TRBD1	NA	14	TRBJ1-2	TRBV4-1